This TCR beta chain appears in the sequencing data of a study of T cell repertoires and HLA-DP antigens. Turning to the study itself: Sorted CD137+CD4+ samples averaged around 230 ng DNA; pre-culture CD4+ samples, around 1,100 ng.

Untouched CD4+ T cells were isolated by negative selection, averaging about 98% purity. About this clone itself: Its antigen is as yet unknown.

The PCR primers covered 54 TRBV and 13 TRBJ segments. Produced via immunoSEQ multiplex PCR; TCRdb's table is partial and in-frame only. The data contain about 89,000 clones, about 89% of them singletons. Germline V CDR1 and CDR2: SNHLY, FYNNEI. After removal of 6 bases from V and 1 base from J, the junction contained 6 bases not matched to a gene. CDR3 length: 16 amino acids. The receptor's source is a man in his forties or fifties in good health and CMV-seronegative. Material for sequencing was CD4+ T cells from PBMCs. The chain links TRBV2 to TRBJ2-3, with 11 bases aligning to TRBD2. CDR3 DNA sequence: TGTGCCAGCAGCGGATTACTAGCGGGAGGCACAGATACGCAGTATTTT. Residues: CASSGLLAGGTDTQYF.